This T cell receptor beta chain was recovered during a study of blood T cell repertoires in COVID-19. Study information: The samples span acute and convalescent COVID-19 from the United States, Italy and Spain.

Libraries were prepared by immunoSEQ multiplex PCR; TCRdb keeps only in-frame clonotypes and omits some of them. This sample has 270,000 or so clones, with approximately 83% found just once. The CDR3 is 15 residues long. Germline CDR1 is KGHSH and CDR2 is LQKENI. Trimming removed 5 bases from V and 6 bases from J; junction bases left unmatched: 6. The genes are TRBV18 and TRBJ2-1; 11 nucleotides agree with TRBD2. Sequences were obtained from peripheral blood. This clonotype was sampled from a woman between 50 and 59 years old who had recovered from COVID-19. CDR3 nucleotide sequence: TGTGCCAGCTCAACACTAGCGGGGGCCGGCAATGAGCAGTTCTTC. Translating gives CASSTLAGAGNEQFF.